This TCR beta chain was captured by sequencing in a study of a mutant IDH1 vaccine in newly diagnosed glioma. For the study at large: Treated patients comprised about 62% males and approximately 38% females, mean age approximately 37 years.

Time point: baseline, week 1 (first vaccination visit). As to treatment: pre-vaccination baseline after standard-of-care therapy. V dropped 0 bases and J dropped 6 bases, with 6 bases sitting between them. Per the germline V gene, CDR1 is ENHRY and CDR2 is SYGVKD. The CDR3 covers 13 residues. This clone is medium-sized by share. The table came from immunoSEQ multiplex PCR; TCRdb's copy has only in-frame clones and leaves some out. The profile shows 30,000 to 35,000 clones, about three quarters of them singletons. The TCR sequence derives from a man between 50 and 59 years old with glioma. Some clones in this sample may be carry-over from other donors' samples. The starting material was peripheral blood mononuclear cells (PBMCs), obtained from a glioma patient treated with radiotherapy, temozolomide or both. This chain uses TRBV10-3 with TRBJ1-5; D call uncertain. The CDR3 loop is CAISESISQPQHF. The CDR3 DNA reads TGTGCCATCAGTGAGTCTATAAGTCAGCCCCAGCATTTT.